These T cell receptor beta chains were read from a single sample in a study of identical twins. MiXCR, applied by TCRdb to the 5' RACE reads, yields one record per CDR3 protein. The sample lists about 240,000 distinct CDR3 sequences; 12% were seen once. The data also belong to a second study, concerning yellow fever vaccine responses in identical twins.

The sample consisted of memory (CD45RO+) T cells sorted from blood. These receptors were collected from a woman between 18 and 29 years old in good health. CDR3s include the opening cysteine and the closing phenylalanine or tryptophan. Each record gives: D gene, J gene, clone size, V gene, CDR3 protein, CDR3 DNA. The D gene is left open where the match is weak. Only part of the rows carry a size: once, few, many, or a class if the clone is expanded.

D gene: TRBD2; J gene: TRBJ2-7; clone size: .; V gene: TRBV12-3/TRBV12-4; CDR3 protein: CASSSRGGLYEQYF; CDR3 DNA: TGTGCCAGCAGCTCCCGGGGGGGCCTTTACGAGCAGTACTTC
D gene: TRBD2; J gene: TRBJ2-1; clone size: .; V gene: TRBV28; CDR3 protein: CASSNSGLAHNEQFF; CDR3 DNA: TGTGCCAGCAGCAACTCGGGACTAGCCCACAATGAGCAGTTCTTC
D gene: .; J gene: TRBJ1-1; clone size: few; V gene: TRBV7-8; CDR3 protein: CASSTGRAQYDLAFF; CDR3 DNA: TGTGCCAGCAGCACTGGTAGGGCACAGTACGATTTAGCTTTCTTT
D gene: TRBD2; J gene: TRBJ2-1; clone size: many; V gene: TRBV12-3/TRBV12-4; CDR3 protein: CASSPPGFGLADNEQFF; CDR3 DNA: TGTGCCAGCAGTCCCCCGGGATTCGGACTAGCGGACAATGAGCAGTTCTTC
D gene: .; J gene: TRBJ2-3; clone size: .; V gene: TRBV20-1; CDR3 protein: CSAFTGTTDTQYF; CDR3 DNA: TGCAGTGCTTTTACCGGGACTACAGATACGCAGTATTTT
D gene: .; J gene: TRBJ2-7; clone size: .; V gene: TRBV5-5; CDR3 protein: CAMGPPDLYEQYF; CDR3 DNA: TGTGCCATGGGCCCCCCGGACCTATACGAGCAGTACTTC
D gene: TRBD1; J gene: TRBJ2-1; clone size: .; V gene: TRBV20-1; CDR3 protein: CSARGVPDGTGGRGEQFF; CDR3 DNA: TGCAGTGCTAGAGGTGTACCGGATGGGACAGGGGGACGGGGTGAGCAGTTCTTC
D gene: TRBD1; J gene: TRBJ2-2; clone size: .; V gene: TRBV11-1; CDR3 protein: CASSYRQTGTKAPGELFF; CDR3 DNA: TGTGCCAGCAGCTACCGGCAGACAGGGACGAAAGCCCCCGGGGAGCTGTTTTTT
D gene: .; J gene: TRBJ2-3; clone size: .; V gene: TRBV24-1; CDR3 protein: CATSDPSRTDTGTDTQYF; CDR3 DNA: TGTGCCACCAGTGACCCTAGTAGAACGGACACCGGCACAGATACGCAGTATTTT
D gene: .; J gene: TRBJ2-1; clone size: few; V gene: TRBV20-1; CDR3 protein: CSPQSPGNNEQFF; CDR3 DNA: TGCAGTCCCCAGAGTCCGGGGAACAATGAGCAGTTCTTC
D gene: .; J gene: TRBJ1-2; clone size: .; V gene: TRBV29-1; CDR3 protein: CSVTGGTTYGYTF; CDR3 DNA: TGCAGCGTGACTGGGGGCACGACCTATGGCTACACCTTC
D gene: .; J gene: TRBJ2-2; clone size: many; V gene: TRBV20-1; CDR3 protein: CSWGGGAGELFF; CDR3 DNA: TGCAGTTGGGGGGGGGGCGCCGGGGAGCTGTTTTTT
D gene: .; J gene: TRBJ2-7; clone size: .; V gene: TRBV5-5; CDR3 protein: CASSLGQIYGEQYF; CDR3 DNA: TGTGCCAGCAGCTTGGGACAGATCTACGGCGAGCAGTACTTC
D gene: .; J gene: TRBJ1-1; clone size: many; V gene: TRBV20-1; CDR3 protein: CSAREAGRDTEAFF; CDR3 DNA: TGCAGTGCTAGAGAGGCAGGGCGGGATACTGAAGCTTTCTTT
D gene: .; J gene: TRBJ2-5; clone size: .; V gene: TRBV18; CDR3 protein: CASSPPGSLGETQYF; CDR3 DNA: TGTGCCAGCTCACCACCGGGATCGCTGGGGGAGACCCAGTACTTC
D gene: .; J gene: TRBJ2-1; clone size: .; V gene: TRBV11-3; CDR3 protein: CASSPRSRANEQFF; CDR3 DNA: TGTGCCAGCAGCCCCCGCTCAAGGGCGAATGAGCAGTTCTTC
D gene: .; J gene: TRBJ2-1; clone size: many; V gene: TRBV29-1; CDR3 protein: CSVDNQVGEQFF; CDR3 DNA: TGCAGCGTTGATAATCAGGTTGGTGAGCAGTTCTTC
D gene: .; J gene: TRBJ2-5; clone size: .; V gene: TRBV7-2; CDR3 protein: CASSLVGGGGTQYF; CDR3 DNA: TGTGCCAGCAGCTTAGTCGGCGGGGGCGGAACCCAGTACTTC
D gene: .; J gene: TRBJ2-7; clone size: .; V gene: TRBV7-2; CDR3 protein: CASSSKGPTYEQYF; CDR3 DNA: TGTGCCAGCAGCTCGAAAGGGCCAACCTACGAGCAGTACTTC
D gene: TRBD2; J gene: TRBJ2-7; clone size: few; V gene: TRBV4-2; CDR3 protein: CASSQGLREGREQYF; CDR3 DNA: TGTGCCAGCAGCCAAGGGTTGCGGGAGGGCCGCGAGCAGTACTTC
D gene: .; J gene: TRBJ1-2; clone size: few; V gene: TRBV12-3/TRBV12-4; CDR3 protein: CASSLMGAESGYTF; CDR3 DNA: TGTGCCAGCAGTTTAATGGGGGCGGAAAGTGGCTACACCTTC
D gene: TRBD1; J gene: TRBJ1-1; clone size: .; V gene: TRBV20-1; CDR3 protein: CSARGTENTEAFF; CDR3 DNA: TGCAGTGCTAGGGGGACAGAGAACACTGAAGCTTTCTTT
D gene: .; J gene: TRBJ2-1; clone size: .; V gene: TRBV15; CDR3 protein: CATSRGPPPDNEQFF; CDR3 DNA: TGTGCCACCAGCAGAGGCCCTCCCCCTGACAATGAGCAGTTCTTC
D gene: .; J gene: TRBJ2-3; clone size: .; V gene: TRBV11-2; CDR3 protein: CASSEVVGEWDTQYF; CDR3 DNA: TGTGCCAGCAGCGAGGTAGTAGGGGAGTGGGATACGCAGTATTTT
D gene: .; J gene: TRBJ2-3; clone size: few; V gene: TRBV5-1; CDR3 protein: CASSLVGGLGDTQYF; CDR3 DNA: TGCGCCAGCAGCTTGGTCGGGGGCCTGGGTGATACGCAGTATTTT
D gene: TRBD1; J gene: TRBJ2-5; clone size: .; V gene: TRBV7-2; CDR3 protein: CASSSNRDRGRETQYF; CDR3 DNA: TGTGCCAGCAGCTCGAACCGGGACAGGGGAAGGGAGACCCAGTACTTC